Below, 16 T cell receptor beta chains from the same sample are listed, as sequenced in a study of human T cells and chemical hapten exposure. As for time point: patch test 2, 6 weeks after DPC sensitization. Treatment in this sample: therapeutic diphenylcyclopropenone sensitization with weekly scalp DPC. MiXCR was run by TCRdb on the RACE reads, yielding one entry per CDR3 protein. The sample has 95,000 or so distinct CDR3 sequences; around 10% are singletons. Material: whole blood, obtained in connection with sensitization to the hapten diphenylcyclopropenone (DPC). Receptor source: a woman between 40 and 50 years old with alopecia areata. Some clones in this sample may be carry-over from other donors' samples.

At least ten counts were recorded for this clonotype. The gene calls are TRBV27 and TRBJ1-1, with D tentatively TRBD1 (5 bases). Germline CDR1 reads MNHEY; CDR2 reads SMNVEV (reference sequence). CDR3 length: 16 amino acids. Trimming took 5 bases from V and 0 from J, leaving 16 bases between them. The CDR3 DNA sequence: TGTGCCAGCAGTCAAGCGACAGTCAGCATGAACACTGAAGCTTTCTTT. Translated, it gives CASSQATVSMNTEAFF.

This clonotype was counted between two and nine times. V is TRBV7-9 and J is TRBJ2-1, with D unresolved. Deletions cut 1 base from V and 4 bases from J, with 11 bases between. Per germline, CDR1 SEHNR and CDR2 FQNEAQ (reference sequence). The CDR3 is 15 residues long. CDR3 in DNA: TGTGCCAGCAGCTTAGGCGGTTCCATGTACAATGAGCAGTTCTTC. Its protein product is CASSLGGSMYNEQFF.

This chain uses TRBV4-3 with TRBJ1-2; perhaps TRBD1 as D (5 bases). CDR3 length equals 15 residues. V lost 4 bases and J lost 8, with 20 bases in between. CDR1 LGHNA and CDR2 YSLEER come from the germline V gene. The CDR3 loop is CASSLRTRGESGYTF. CDR3 bases: TGCGCCAGCAGCCTCAGGACAAGGGGCGAATCAGGCTACACCTTC.

In its sample, this clonotype was seen a few times. The chain has TRBV24-1 and TRBJ2-3; D remains ambiguous. CDR1 KGHDR and CDR2 SFDVKD come from the germline V gene. The CDR3 totals 16 residues. V lost 4 bases and J lost 1, with 14 bases in between. This chain's CDR3 is CATSERGAPGTDTQYF. CDR3 DNA sequence: TGTGCCACCAGTGAGAGAGGAGCGCCCGGCACAGATACGCAGTATTTT.

This clonotype was seen a few times. The V gene is TRBV25-1, the J gene TRBJ1-6; TRBD1 matches 7 bases. CDR1 is MGHDK, CDR2 SYGVNS, per germline. The junction had 6 bases not matched to a gene; V was cut back by 6 bases and J by 4 bases. The CDR3 loop spans 15 amino acids. As DNA, the CDR3 is TGTGCCAGCAGGGGGACAGTGGGATATAATTCACCCCTCCACTTT. The encoded protein is CASRGTVGYNSPLHF.

In its sample, this clonotype was seen a few times. The V gene is TRBV7-6, the J gene TRBJ2-7; D not certain. The germline CDR1 and CDR2 sequences are SGHVS and FNYEAQ. CDR3 length equals 15 residues. Between the trimmed V and J ends, which lost 5 bases and 7 bases, there was a span of 21 bases. The CDR3 loop reads CASSPGVGPVGEQYF. CDR3 sequence (DNA): TGTGCCAGCAGCCCTGGGGTAGGTCCAGTGGGGGAGCAGTACTTC.

The chain links TRBV5-1 to TRBJ2-1, with D possibly called TRBD1 or TRBD2 (6 bases each). Trimming pared 5 bases from V and 0 bases from J, leaving 15 bases between. The CDR3 has 16 residues. Germline assignment: CDR1 SGHRS and CDR2 YFSETQ. The chain's CDR3 is CASSSGAASSYNEQFF. The CDR3 DNA follows: TGCGCCAGCAGTTCGGGGGCGGCAAGCTCCTACAATGAGCAGTTCTTC.

This clonotype was detected many times. The chain uses TRBV7-9 and TRBJ2-5; the D gene is possibly TRBD1 (5 bases). With 5 bases removed from V and 2 bases from J, the gap between germline ends came to 9 bases. Germline V lookup: CDR1 SEHNR, CDR2 FQNEAQ (reference sequence). The CDR3 runs to 13 residues. This chain's CDR3 is CASSRGAQETQYF. The CDR3 DNA sequence: TGTGCCAGCAGCCGTGGGGCACAAGAGACCCAGTACTTC.

This clonotype was counted many times. The rearrangement joins TRBV30 to TRBJ2-7; 7 bases map to TRBD2. CDR3 length equals 15 residues. Looked up from germline, CDR1 is GTSNPN and CDR2 is SVGIG (reference sequence). V lost 3 bases and J lost 4; bases outside the gene matches: 12. The CDR3: CAWRGAGPVFYEQYF. CDR3 nucleotides: TGTGCCTGGAGGGGAGCGGGACCGGTTTTTTACGAGCAGTACTTC.

The sample holds a few counts of this clonotype. The chain combines TRBV10-3 with TRBJ2-7; D may match TRBD1 or TRBD2 (5 bases each). The V and J ends lost 3 bases and 2 bases respectively, with 14 bases between them. Per the germline V gene, CDR1 is ENHRY and CDR2 is SYGVKD. This CDR3 contains 15 residues. CDR3 region: CAISDAGTTTYEQYF. For the CDR3, the DNA is TGTGCCATCAGTGACGCCGGGACGACCACCTACGAGCAGTACTTC.

This clonotype was seen only a few times. The chain employs TRBV7-9 and TRBJ2-7; the match to TRBD1 covers 8 bases. CDR1 and CDR2 (germline): SEHNR, FQNEAQ (reference sequence). V was clipped by 5 bases and J by 3 bases; unmatched bases: 9. The CDR3 spans 15 residues. CDR3 region: CASSPRQGKVYEQYF. The CDR3 DNA follows: TGTGCCAGCAGCCCGCGACAGGGGAAAGTCTACGAGCAGTACTTC.

In its sample, this clonotype was seen many times. V and J are TRBV20-1 and TRBJ2-7; D uncertain. The CDR3 contains 13 residues. Per germline, CDR1 DFQATT and CDR2 SNEGSKA (reference sequence). V lost 0 bases and J lost 11, with 17 bases in between. CDR3 in DNA: TGCAGTGCTAGAGAGGATAAGCGAAACGCCGAGTACTTC. This translates into CSAREDKRNAEYF.

This clonotype was found many times. The rearrangement uses TRBV20-1 and TRBJ1-6; no reliable D call. V was clipped by 3 bases and J by 3 bases, with 9 bases between them. Germline values: CDR1 DFQATT, CDR2 SNEGSKA (reference sequence). The CDR3 length is 14 residues. DNA for the CDR3: TGCAGTGCTAGTGCTGGGCTCTATAATTCACCCCTCCACTTT. It codes for CSASAGLYNSPLHF.

This clonotype has at least ten counts. This chain uses TRBV12-3 or TRBV12-4 with TRBJ2-2, with 9 bases identical to TRBD1. CDR3 length: 16 amino acids. The trim removed 3 bases at V and 5 bases at J, leaving 7 bases unmatched. The CDR3 DNA is TGTGCCAGCAGTTTGACAGGGGGAAGGGGAACCGGGGAGCTGTTTTTT. Translation gives CASSLTGGRGTGELFF.

This clonotype was seen repeatedly, ten times or more. This rearrangement joins TRBV29-1 to TRBJ1-1, with D perhaps TRBD1 (6 bases). The CDR3 is made up of 12 amino acids. Looked up from germline, CDR1 is SQVTM and CDR2 is ANQGSEA. V lost 4 bases to trimming and J lost 3 bases, with 9 bases between them. The CDR3 spells CSVVKGDTEAFF. The CDR3 coding sequence is TGCAGCGTTGTTAAGGGGGACACTGAAGCTTTCTTT.

This clonotype has more than one count but fewer than ten. The V call is TRBV15, the J call TRBJ2-5; D is perhaps TRBD2 (7 bases). Germline lookup yields CDR1 LNHNV and CDR2 YYDKDF (reference sequence). V shed 3 bases and J shed 6 bases, with 20 bases lying between them. This CDR3 is built from 16 residues. CDR3 sequence (DNA): TGTGCCACCAGCAGCCCCATTGGGGGGGGGCAGAAGACCCAGTACTTC. Amino acid sequence: CATSSPIGGGQKTQYF.